This TCR beta chain appears in the sequencing data of a study of T cells after yellow fever vaccination (dated by TCRdb to the late 2010s). About the study as a whole: The SMART-Seq v4 Ultra Low Input RNA kit was used to prepare libraries from fractions with low cell numbers. To follow T-cell clones before and after primary and booster YFV17D yellow fever vaccination, bulk TCR alpha and beta repertoires were sequenced over time. Two healthy male donors, one aged 18 to 30 and one aged 30 to 40 years, were included in the cohort. Blood samples were taken at several timepoints before and after primary and secondary immunization, and bulk PBMC replicates and cell subsets were isolated.

Sequencer: Illumina NovaSeq 6000. TCR cDNA was synthesized by 5'RACE template switching, which introduced a universal primer site and unique molecular identifiers. Priming of cDNA synthesis was performed from both the TCR alpha and TCR beta constant segments. Two PCR steps were used to amplify libraries, with sample barcodes and sequencing adapters being added in the second step. Sequencing of the libraries was done on either Illumina HiSeq 2500 (2x100 bp) or NovaSeq (2x150 bp). Regarding the original processing steps: Demultiplexing of reads and collapsing into UMI consensus sequences were performed with MIGEC, and V(D)J alignment was carried out with MiXCR. Vaccine-responding clonotypes were defined with edgeR using replicate PBMC samples, requiring FDR below 0.01 and a log2 fold change above 5 up to day 15. Each bulk clonotype was labeled CD4 or CD8 based on which sequenced repertoire, CD4 or CD8, contained the clonotype at higher abundance. TCRdb reworked the public reads: Q25 trimming with fastp, MiXCR clone assembly, productive beta chains retained. Identical CDR3 protein sequences are pooled into one entry, listed with their most common genes and DNA. None of the V and J calls come from the authors' own analysis; TCRdb made them. This sample is represented by about 240,000 distinct CDR3 sequences; around 3.5% of them were singletons. The top ten clones comprise about 20% of the sample.

For this clonotype: What this receptor recognizes is not known. No per-base quality is available; no much larger clone lies one base away.

The research as a whole found: Because the study included only two donors, the extent to which the findings can be generalized is limited. Computational filtering was needed because FACS-sorted repertoires could contain abundant contaminating clonotypes from the bulk population. Most clones expanded after primary vaccination (approximately 96% of CD4 and approximately 86% of CD8) were re-detected after the booster, suggesting that broad memory maintenance occurred. Compared with the primary T-cell response, the secondary T-cell response was faster but weaker, reaching its peak on day 5 rather than on day 15. A small share of clonotypes was detected in both CD4 and CD8 compartments, with the overlap likely arising from convergent recombination.

Explained via the paper, the treatment or condition label denotes: live attenuated yellow fever vaccine strain. At every blood-draw timepoint, two biological replicates of bulk PBMCs were collected. PBMCs were isolated from peripheral blood using a standard Ficoll-Paque protocol. RNA was extracted with TriZol from bulk PBMCs, CD4 and CD8 fractions, and dextramer-positive and dextramer-negative fractions. The CDR3 holds 15 amino acids from the cysteine to the phenylalanine. Solely the CDR3 DNA is kept, with 45 bases framed from the first base. V and J lose 4 bases and 1 base, and a span of 13 bases separates them. CDR1 and CDR2, looked up from the germline V gene, are SGHRS and YFSETQ.

This receptor chain uses TRBV5-1 and TRBJ2-3; TRBD2 is a weak D gene call, 6 bases matching. The specimen comprised PBMCs, sampled 15 days after the yellow fever booster vaccination. This clonotype was obtained from a man between 18 and 29 years old who received the YFV17D yellow fever vaccine. The nucleotide sequence is TGCGCCAGCAGCCGCGGGGACGTTGGCACAGATACGCAGTATTTT. It encodes CASSRGDVGTDTQYF.